The TCR beta chain described here comes from a study of cytomegalovirus exposure and HLA in healthy donors. The CDR3 is made up of 15 amino acids. V gave up 2 bases and J gave up 3 bases; unmatched junction bases: 4. In germline, CDR1 is MGHDK, CDR2 SYGVNS. Use of 60 Vbeta and 13 Jbeta primers characterized the PCR. Profiled with immunoSEQ multiplex PCR; TCRdb holds only in-frame clones, not every one. This sample has some 200,000 clones, with 75% to 90% found just once. Sequenced sample: PBMCs. The source is a man aged 40-55 years in good health and CMV-seropositive. The chain employs TRBV25-1 and TRBJ1-5, with 7 bases identical to TRBD1. CDR3 region: CASSEGGQANQPQHF. In nucleotides, the CDR3 is TGTGCCAGCAGTGAAGGAGGACAGGCCAATCAGCCCCAGCATTTT. Supplemented by reference TRBV25-1 and TRBJ1-5, the full variable domain reads EADIYQTPRYLVIGTGKKITLECSQTMGHDKMYWYQQDPGMELHLIHYSYGVNSTEKGDLSSESTVSRIRTEHFPLTLESARPSHTSQYLCASSEGGQANQPQHFGDGTRLSIL.